Listed below are T cell receptor beta chains from one sample, sequenced in a study of cytomegalovirus exposure and HLA in healthy donors. Assay: immunoSEQ multiplex PCR; the TCRdb copy retains only in-frame clones and omits some. The table includes roughly 120,000 clones, roughly 83% detected once. The sample comprised PBMCs. All receptors derive from a young woman in good health and CMV-seropositive. CDR3s include the opening cysteine and the closing phenylalanine or tryptophan. The order of the fields is clone size, CDR3 length, V gene, J gene, D gene, CDR3 protein, CDR3 DNA. The D gene is left open where the match is weak. Expanded clones get a size class; other rows say once, few or many, or leave the size out.

size: NA
length: 16
V: TRBV2
J: TRBJ1-6
D: TRBD1
CDR3: CATAGGDGVLSPPLHF
DNA: TGTGCCACGGCAGGGGGTGACGGGGTCCTCTCCCCACCCCTCCACTTT

size: NA
length: 16
V: TRBV5-1
J: TRBJ2-5
D: TRBD2
CDR3: CASSFGLARVGETQYF
DNA: TGCGCCAGCAGCTTCGGACTAGCGAGGGTCGGAGAGACCCAGTACTTC

size: once
length: 15
V: TRBV6-1
J: TRBJ1-2
D: NA
CDR3: CASRRQDTVPTGYTF
DNA: TGTGCCAGCAGGCGGCAGGACACCGTACCGACTGGCTACACCTTC

size: NA
length: 14
V: TRBV10-3
J: TRBJ2-5
D: TRBD2
CDR3: CAISDGTSKETQYF
DNA: TGTGCCATCAGTGACGGGACTAGCAAAGAGACCCAGTACTTC

size: NA
length: 15
V: TRBV7-9
J: TRBJ2-1
D: TRBD1
CDR3: CASSLETGTYNEQFF
DNA: TGTGCCAGCAGCTTAGAGACAGGGACCTACAATGAGCAGTTCTTC

size: NA
length: 16
V: TRBV6-5
J: TRBJ2-1
D: TRBD2
CDR3: CASSYSRQAGYNEQFF
DNA: TGTGCCAGCAGTTACTCGAGGCAAGCGGGGTACAATGAGCAGTTCTTC

size: NA
length: 16
V: TRBV11-1
J: TRBJ2-1
D: TRBD2
CDR3: CASSPLGGRGNNEQFF
DNA: TGTGCCAGCAGCCCTCTGGGCGGGAGGGGTAACAATGAGCAGTTCTTC

size: once
length: 14
V: TRBV29-1
J: TRBJ1-1
D: NA
CDR3: CSVEDRPGRDEAFF
DNA: TGCAGCGTTGAAGATCGCCCGGGGAGGGATGAAGCTTTCTTT

size: NA
length: 19
V: TRBV4-1
J: TRBJ2-3
D: NA
CDR3: CASSQDLNHGVINADTQYF
DNA: TGCGCCAGCAGCCAAGATCTAAACCACGGGGTCATTAATGCAGATACGCAGTATTTT

size: NA
length: 15
V: TRBV28
J: TRBJ1-5
D: TRBD1
CDR3: CAGGQGREGNQPQHF
DNA: TGTGCCGGCGGACAGGGAAGGGAGGGCAATCAGCCCCAGCATTTT

size: NA
length: 14
V: TRBV29-1
J: TRBJ1-2
D: NA
CDR3: CSVVLAGTYYGYTF
DNA: TGCAGCGTTGTATTGGCAGGGACTTACTATGGCTACACCTTC

size: NA
length: 15
V: TRBV15
J: TRBJ2-7
D: NA
CDR3: CATSRDVGSRYEQYF
DNA: TGTGCCACCAGCAGAGATGTTGGGAGCCGCTACGAGCAGTACTTC

size: NA
length: 14
V: TRBV5-6
J: TRBJ2-7
D: TRBD1
CDR3: CASSWGGTGVEQYF
DNA: TGTGCCAGCAGCTGGGGGGGGACAGGGGTCGAGCAGTACTTC

size: NA
length: 14
V: TRBV11-2
J: TRBJ2-1
D: NA
CDR3: CASSLVRVDNEQFF
DNA: TGTGCCAGCAGCTTAGTGCGGGTAGACAATGAGCAGTTCTTC

size: NA
length: 12
V: TRBV5-1
J: TRBJ2-7
D: NA
CDR3: CASSPLGYEQYF
DNA: TGCGCCAGCAGCCCCCTAGGATACGAGCAGTACTTC

size: NA
length: 13
V: TRBV7-3
J: TRBJ2-7
D: NA
CDR3: CASSLDSGGLQYF
DNA: TGTGCCAGCAGCTTGGATTCGGGGGGCCTGCAGTACTTC

size: NA
length: 14
V: TRBV6-5
J: TRBJ2-2
D: NA
CDR3: CASSYYRNTGELFF
DNA: TGTGCCAGCAGTTATTATAGGAACACCGGGGAGCTGTTTTTT

size: NA
length: 14
V: TRBV5-1
J: TRBJ2-1
D: TRBD2
CDR3: CASSFREGTNEQFF
DNA: TGCGCCAGCAGCTTCCGGGAGGGTACCAATGAGCAGTTCTTC

size: NA
length: 13
V: TRBV2
J: TRBJ1-2
D: NA
CDR3: CASSTGSRYGYTF
DNA: TGTGCCAGCAGTACAGGGTCGAGGTATGGCTACACCTTC

size: NA
length: 15
V: TRBV27
J: TRBJ2-7
D: TRBD1
CDR3: CASSYKTGISYEQYF
DNA: TGTGCCAGCAGTTATAAGACAGGGATCTCCTACGAGCAGTACTTC

size: NA
length: 12
V: TRBV28
J: TRBJ1-2
D: NA
CDR3: CASSLPGYGYTF
DNA: TGTGCCAGCAGTTTACCGGGATATGGCTACACCTTC

size: NA
length: 13
V: TRBV23-1
J: TRBJ1-2
D: NA
CDR3: CASRARARYGYTF
DNA: TGCGCCAGCAGGGCCAGGGCTCGCTATGGCTACACCTTC

size: NA
length: 16
V: TRBV9
J: TRBJ2-1
D: NA
CDR3: CASSVGLGIQGNEQFF
DNA: TGTGCCAGCAGCGTGGGGCTAGGGATCCAAGGCAATGAGCAGTTCTTC

size: NA
length: 15
V: TRBV5-1
J: TRBJ1-1
D: TRBD1
CDR3: CASSLVPGGPAEAFF
DNA: TGCGCCAGCAGCTTGGTCCCAGGGGGCCCGGCTGAAGCTTTCTTT

size: NA
length: 13
V: TRBV28
J: TRBJ2-3
D: NA
CDR3: CASRLTGSDTQYF
DNA: TGTGCCAGCAGACTTACAGGGTCAGATACGCAGTATTTT

size: NA
length: 15
V: TRBV6-5
J: TRBJ2-2
D: TRBD1
CDR3: CASSWGQRNTGELFF
DNA: TGTGCCAGCAGTTGGGGACAGCGCAACACCGGGGAGCTGTTTTTT

size: NA
length: 15
V: TRBV6-5
J: TRBJ2-2
D: TRBD2
CDR3: CASSSGLAFPGELFF
DNA: TGTGCCAGCAGTTCGGGACTAGCTTTTCCCGGGGAGCTGTTTTTT

size: once
length: 14
V: TRBV10-3
J: TRBJ2-2
D: TRBD2
CDR3: CAISEGDYDRELFF
DNA: TGTGCCATCAGTGAGGGGGACTACGACCGGGAGCTGTTTTTT

size: NA
length: 15
V: TRBV2
J: TRBJ2-1
D: TRBD2
CDR3: CASSDASSGRIEQFF
DNA: TGTGCCAGCAGTGATGCGTCTAGCGGGAGGATTGAGCAGTTCTTC

size: NA
length: 13
V: TRBV7-9
J: TRBJ1-1
D: NA
CDR3: CASSADRDTEAFF
DNA: TGTGCCAGCAGCGCCGACAGAGACACTGAAGCTTTCTTT

size: NA
length: 16
V: TRBV11-3
J: TRBJ1-6
D: NA
CDR3: CASSRSGQIYNSPLHF
DNA: TGTGCCAGCAGCCGATCCGGACAGATTTATAATTCACCCCTCCACTTT

size: NA
length: 11
V: TRBV29-1
J: TRBJ2-1
D: TRBD2
CDR3: CRGGSGGEQFF
DNA: TGCAGGGGGGGGAGCGGGGGTGAGCAGTTCTTC

size: NA
length: 13
V: TRBV6-1
J: TRBJ1-5
D: NA
CDR3: CASSNDRNQPQHF
DNA: TGTGCCAGCAGTAACGACAGGAATCAGCCCCAGCATTTT

size: once
length: 16
V: TRBV7-2
J: TRBJ2-1
D: TRBD2
CDR3: CASSPSGLAGNNEQFF
DNA: TGTGCCAGCAGCCCCTCGGGACTAGCGGGGAACAATGAGCAGTTCTTC

size: once
length: 14
V: TRBV6-1
J: TRBJ2-1
D: TRBD2
CDR3: CARDPAGAGNEQFF
DNA: TGTGCCAGGGATCCAGCGGGAGCAGGTAATGAGCAGTTCTTC

size: NA
length: 15
V: TRBV28
J: TRBJ2-7
D: NA
CDR3: CASSFGGGPSYEQYF
DNA: TGTGCCAGCAGTTTTGGGGGCGGGCCATCCTACGAGCAGTACTTC

size: NA
length: 14
V: TRBV4-1
J: TRBJ1-2
D: NA
CDR3: CASSQGIVAGGYTF
DNA: TGCGCCAGCAGCCAAGGGATTGTGGCAGGGGGCTACACCTTC

size: NA
length: 16
V: TRBV21-1
J: TRBJ1-2
D: NA
CDR3: CASSKRGPSSNYGYTF
DNA: TGTGCCAGCAGCAAAAGGGGCCCTTCTAGTAACTATGGCTACACCTTC

size: NA
length: 14
V: TRBV10-3
J: TRBJ2-7
D: NA
CDR3: CAYSRGGDSYEQYF
DNA: TGTGCCTACTCCCGTGGGGGCGACTCCTACGAGCAGTACTTC

size: NA
length: 13
V: TRBV4-1
J: TRBJ2-5
D: NA
CDR3: CASSQDREETQYF
DNA: TGCGCCAGCAGCCAAGACCGAGAGGAGACCCAGTACTTC

size: once
length: 12
V: TRBV28
J: TRBJ2-5
D: NA
CDR3: CASSSPPRNQYF
DNA: TGTGCCAGCAGTTCTCCACCGCGGAACCAGTACTTC

size: NA
length: 16
V: TRBV27
J: TRBJ1-2
D: TRBD1
CDR3: CASSPDRAGSSYGYTF
DNA: TGTGCCAGCAGTCCCGACAGGGCAGGAAGCTCCTATGGCTACACCTTC

size: NA
length: 15
V: TRBV7-2
J: TRBJ2-7
D: NA
CDR3: CASSWVDRYSYEQYF
DNA: TGTGCCAGCAGCTGGGTTGACAGATACTCCTACGAGCAGTACTTC

size: few
length: 17
V: TRBV14
J: TRBJ1-4
D: NA
CDR3: CASSQGEVERTNEKLFF
DNA: TGTGCCAGCAGCCAAGGGGAGGTCGAGCGGACTAATGAAAAACTGTTTTTT

size: NA
length: 13
V: TRBV7-9
J: TRBJ2-7
D: NA
CDR3: CASSEGTGYEQYF
DNA: TGTGCCAGCAGCGAAGGTACGGGGTATGAGCAGTACTTC

size: NA
length: 15
V: TRBV2
J: TRBJ1-4
D: TRBD1
CDR3: CASRGTGAFNEKLFF
DNA: TGTGCCAGCAGGGGGACAGGGGCGTTTAATGAAAAACTGTTTTTT

size: NA
length: 14
V: TRBV6-5
J: TRBJ2-7
D: NA
CDR3: CASRLSVISYEQYF
DNA: TGTGCCAGCCGCCTCAGTGTAATCTCCTACGAGCAGTACTTC

size: NA
length: 13
V: TRBV7-9
J: TRBJ2-7
D: NA
CDR3: CASSLIDRDEQYF
DNA: TGTGCCAGCAGCTTAATTGACAGAGACGAGCAGTACTTC

size: few
length: 17
V: TRBV7-9
J: TRBJ1-4
D: TRBD1
CDR3: CASSSTPRQGLNEKLFF
DNA: TGTGCCAGCAGCTCTACCCCCAGACAGGGGCTTAATGAAAAACTGTTTTTT

size: NA
length: 16
V: TRBV4-1
J: TRBJ2-5
D: TRBD2
CDR3: CASSQGRTSVQETQYF
DNA: TGCGCCAGCAGCCAAGGCAGGACTAGCGTACAAGAGACCCAGTACTTC

size: NA
length: 16
V: TRBV4-1
J: TRBJ2-1
D: TRBD2
CDR3: CASSQEGGRIWDEQFF
DNA: TGCGCCAGCAGCCAAGAGGGCGGGAGGATTTGGGATGAGCAGTTCTTC